The 28 T cell receptor beta chains below all came from one sample that was sequenced in a study of T cell clonotyping in hematopoietic cell transplantation. Assay used: immunoSEQ multiplex PCR; TCRdb lists only in-frame clones, some missing. This sample has roughly 10,000 clones, with 75% to 85% found just once. This specimen consisted of PBMCs, obtained 30 days after allogeneic stem cell transplant. The receptors were gathered from a female patient between 40 and 55 years old who had an allogeneic stem cell transplant from a related donor, so T cells may come from the graft donor. Some clones in this sample may be carry-over from other donors' samples.

The chain carries TRBV4-2 and TRBJ1-2, with 12 positions matching TRBD1. CDR1 and CDR2 from the germline V gene are LGHNA and YNFKEQ. The CDR3 length is 17 residues. Losses at the gene ends were 1 base for V and 4 bases for J; bases not matched to a gene: 7. CDR3 in amino acids: CASSQVFGTGGIYGYTF. As DNA, the CDR3 is TGTGCCAGCAGCCAAGTTTTTGGGACAGGGGGCATCTATGGCTACACCTTC.

This clone ranks as medium-sized (0.01 to 0.1%). V usage is TRBV30 and J usage is TRBJ1-2, with D possibly matching TRBD1 (5 bases). This CDR3 comprises 13 residues. V lost 3 bases, J lost 3 bases, and 11 bases lay in between. The germline gives CDR1 GTSNPN, CDR2 SVGIG (reference sequence). The CDR3 DNA follows: TGTGCCTGGAGCCCCGGGACGCACTATGGCTACACCTTC. Its protein is CAWSPGTHYGYTF.

The V and J genes are TRBV19 and TRBJ1-5; 9 bases map to TRBD1. CDR3 length: 15 residues. Germline lookup yields CDR1 LNHDA and CDR2 SQIVND (reference sequence). Losses at the gene ends were 7 bases for V and 2 bases for J; bases not matched to a gene: 6. In nucleotides, the CDR3 is TGTGCCAGTAACACAGGGGGCTGGGGCAATCAGCCCCAGCATTTT. It translates to CASNTGGWGNQPQHF.

The V and J genes are TRBV11-2 and TRBJ1-5; TRBD1 agrees at 11 bases. Germline CDR1 and CDR2: SGHAT and FQNNGV. Trimming cost V 6 bases and J 6 bases; bases outside gene matches: 4. CDR3 length: 14 residues. The CDR3 nucleotides are TGTGCCAGCAGTCTCGGGACAGGGGGTCAGCCCCAGCATTTT. It specifies CASSLGTGGQPQHF.

Of note for this clone: Other DNA sequences of this sample code for an identical CDR3. This chain links TRBV14 with TRBJ2-7, with 10 bases fitting TRBD1. Trimming cost V 4 bases and J 6 bases; bases outside gene matches: 6. The length of the CDR3 is 14 residues. Germline loops: CDR1 SGHDN, CDR2 FVKESK. In DNA form, the CDR3 reads TGTGCCAGCAGCCTTCGGGACAGGGGACTCGAGCAGTACTTC. This encodes CASSLRDRGLEQYF. The variable domain in full, with the rest retrieved from reference TRBV14 and TRBJ2-7, is EAGVTQFPSHSVIEKGQTVTLRCDPISGHDNLYWYRRVMGKEIKFLLHFVKESKQDESGMPNNRFLAERTGGTYSTLKVQPAELEDSGVYFCASSLRDRGLEQYFGPGTRLTVT.

The chain recombines TRBV18 with TRBJ2-7, with D perhaps TRBD2 (5 bases). Germline CDR1 and CDR2: KGHSH and LQKENI. The CDR3 is 14 residues long. The V end was cut by 0 bases, the J end by 7 bases, with 13 bases between. This CDR3 is CASSPPGRGGEQYF. CDR3 DNA: TGTGCCAGCTCACCACCCGGACGTGGCGGGGAGCAGTACTTC. Full variable domain (remainder filled in from reference TRBV18 and TRBJ2-7): NAGVMQNPRHLVRRRGQEARLRCSPMKGHSHVYWYRQLPEEGLKFMVYLQKENIIDESGMPKERFSAEFPKEGPSILRIQQVVRGDSAAYFCASSPPGRGGEQYFGPGTRLTVT.

Sample share makes this clone medium-sized. The chain has TRBV19 and TRBJ1-5; 7 nucleotides align to TRBD1. Germline CDR1 LNHDA, CDR2 SQIVND (reference sequence). J gave up 7 bases and V 0 bases, and 9 bases lay outside the gene matches. This CDR3 has 16 residues. The CDR3 sequence: CASSIDFAGGIQPQHF. In DNA, the CDR3 is TGTGCCAGTAGTATAGACTTCGCAGGGGGTATCCAGCCCCAGCATTTT.

This clone showed up just once. The chain carries TRBV5-1 and TRBJ1-3, with D possibly being TRBD1 (5 bases). Germline loops: CDR1 SGHRS, CDR2 YFSETQ. There are 16 residues in the CDR3. V was cut by 4 bases and J by 4 bases, with 18 bases left in between. CDR3 coding DNA: TGCGCCAGCAGCACTGAGGTGGCCAGGGCGGGAAACACCATATATTTT. It is translated as CASSTEVARAGNTIYF.

This chain links TRBV6-1 with TRBJ1-3, with D unclear. Germline V lookup: CDR1 MNHNS, CDR2 SASEGT. Between the trimmed V and J ends, which lost 0 bases and 4 bases, there was a span of 13 bases. The CDR3 contains 16 residues. In DNA, the CDR3 is TGTGCCAGCAGTGAAGCTCTCCGATTCGCCGGAAACACCATATATTTT. Residues: CASSEALRFAGNTIYF.

This chain joins TRBV6-1 and TRBJ2-3; D ambiguous. Germline CDR1 MNHNS, CDR2 SASEGT. The CDR3 is 13 residues long. V shed 8 bases and J shed 4 bases, with 13 bases lying between them. The CDR3 nucleotides are TGTGCCAGCTTAATGCGACTGGCAGATACGCAGTATTTT. This encodes CASLMRLADTQYF.

This clone came up a few times. The rearrangement links TRBV18 to TRBJ1-1; D gene ambiguous. There are 12 residues in the CDR3. With 5 bases removed from V and 1 base from J, the gap between germline ends came to 5 bases. Germline V gives CDR1 KGHSH, CDR2 LQKENI. The CDR3 loop is CASSVQNTEAFF. In nucleotides, the CDR3 is TGTGCCAGCTCAGTACAGAACACTGAAGCTTTCTTT.

This clone was detected only a few times. The chain has TRBV11-3 and TRBJ1-2; 8 nucleotides agree with TRBD1. V gave up 6 bases and J gave up 4 bases; unmatched junction bases: 10. This CDR3 has 15 amino acids. Looked up from germline, CDR1 is SGHNT and CDR2 is YENEEA. This chain's CDR3 is CASSSRTGTRYGYTF. The CDR3 DNA sequence: TGTGCCAGCAGTTCCCGGACAGGGACGCGCTATGGCTACACCTTC.

V usage is TRBV6-6 and J usage is TRBJ1-5; D not resolved. The germline CDR1 and CDR2 sequences are MNHNY and SVGAGI (reference sequence). CDR3 length equals 13 residues. V was pared by 6 bases and J by 4 bases, with 10 bases between. CDR3 bases: TGTGCCAGCAGGGCCAGACTAAATCAGCCCCAGCATTTT. Translation gives CASRARLNQPQHF.

The chain is built from TRBV19 and TRBJ2-1, with 7 bases aligning to TRBD2. Germline V CDR1 and CDR2: LNHDA, SQIVND (reference sequence). This CDR3 spans 15 amino acids. V was pared by 4 bases and J by 0 bases, with 3 bases of the junction left unmatched. CDR3 nucleotides: TGTGCCAGTAGTAAAGCGGGGAGCTCCTACAATGAGCAGTTCTTC. Amino acid sequence: CASSKAGSSYNEQFF.

V and J are TRBV6-1 and TRBJ1-6; D gene ambiguous. Looked up from germline, CDR1 is MNHNS and CDR2 is SASEGT. The CDR3 length is 15 residues. Trimming pared 2 bases from V and 9 bases from J, leaving 14 bases between. The CDR3 sequence: CASSEREGTTSPLHF. In DNA form, the CDR3 reads TGTGCCAGCAGTGAAAGGGAGGGTACGACTTCACCCCTCCACTTT.

The chain employs TRBV5-1 and TRBJ1-5, with D tentatively TRBD1 (6 bases). Between the trimmed V and J ends, which lost 3 bases and 5 bases, there was a span of 9 bases. CDR3 length: 13 amino acids. Germline lookup yields CDR1 SGHRS and CDR2 YFSETQ. This CDR3 reads CASSSEGDQPQHF. Written as DNA, the CDR3 is TGCGCCAGCAGCTCAGAGGGGGATCAGCCCCAGCATTTT.

The rearrangement uses TRBV7-2 and TRBJ1-5; D is possibly TRBD1 (5 bases). Germline CDR1 SGHTA, CDR2 FQGNSA. The ends were cut back, 2 bases at V and 4 bases at J, with 21 bases in the middle. The CDR3 runs to 18 residues. CDR3: CASSLPPPRDPSNQPQHF. CDR3 sequence (DNA): TGTGCCAGCAGCTTACCACCCCCGAGGGACCCCAGTAATCAGCCCCAGCATTTT.

This chain links TRBV7-8 with TRBJ1-2; a weak D match, TRBD1 (5 bases). Germline V gene sequence: CDR1 SGHVS, CDR2 FQNEAQ. The V gene lost 2 bases and the J gene lost 5 bases, with 9 bases spanning the gap. There are 13 residues in the CDR3. The CDR3 here is CASSLSGTYGYTF. DNA of the CDR3: TGTGCCAGCAGCTTAAGCGGGACTTATGGCTACACCTTC.

The chain joins TRBV7-6 to TRBJ2-7; TRBD2 agrees at 7 bases. Per the germline V gene, CDR1 is SGHVS and CDR2 is FNYEAQ. Trimming at V came to 4 bases and at J to 4 bases, leaving 4 bases not matched to a gene. The CDR3 is 13 residues long. The CDR3 DNA is TGTGCCAGCAGCTCCCCGGGGGGTTACGAGCAGTACTTC. Its protein is CASSSPGGYEQYF.

This clone is medium-sized within its sample. The rearrangement joins TRBV30 to TRBJ1-2, with TRBD1 matching over 7 bases. After removal of 2 bases from V and 2 bases from J, the junction contained 2 bases not matched to a gene. Per the germline V gene, CDR1 is GTSNPN and CDR2 is SVGIG (reference sequence). This CDR3 region has 13 residues. This chain's CDR3 is CAWSQGGNYGYTF. The CDR3 DNA sequence: TGTGCCTGGAGTCAAGGGGGCAACTATGGCTACACCTTC.

The genes are TRBV7-2 and TRBJ2-1, with D hard to call. This CDR3 comprises 18 residues. The V gene's germline CDR1 is SGHTA and CDR2 FQGNSA. V lost 4 bases and J 4 bases, leaving 23 bases between the germline ends. CDR3 DNA sequence: TGTGCCAGCAGCTCCCTATGGACGGATTATTACAATTACAATGAGCAGTTCTTC. As protein: CASSSLWTDYYNYNEQFF.

This sequence joins TRBV30 and TRBJ2-7; D gene ambiguous. The germline gives CDR1 GTSNPN, CDR2 SVGIG (reference sequence). CDR3 length: 13 residues. The germline V and J ends were trimmed by 2 bases and 2 bases, with 10 bases remaining between them. CDR3 residues: CAWSSYDTYEQYF. DNA for the CDR3: TGTGCCTGGAGTAGTTACGACACCTACGAGCAGTACTTC.

By proportion, this clone is large (0.1 to 1%). V is TRBV18 and J is TRBJ1-1; no reliable D call. Deletions cut 6 bases from V and 6 bases from J, with 20 bases between. Germline V CDR1 and CDR2: KGHSH, LQKENI. The CDR3 loop spans 15 amino acids. The CDR3 loop is CASSLEIYRGAEAFF. The CDR3, as DNA: TGTGCCAGCTCGCTGGAAATTTATCGCGGCGCTGAAGCTTTCTTT.

A word on this clone: The sample has other DNA sequences that encode this CDR3 too. The V gene is TRBV14, the J gene TRBJ1-2; a possible D gene is TRBD1 (5 bases). The CDR3 spans 14 residues. Deletions cut 3 bases from V and 7 bases from J, with 15 bases between. Looked up from germline, CDR1 is SGHDN and CDR2 is FVKESK. This CDR3 is CASSHPEGKAGYTF. As DNA, the CDR3 is TGTGCCAGCAGCCACCCCGAGGGGAAAGCTGGCTACACCTTC.

This rearrangement joins TRBV5-6 to TRBJ2-1; D unclear. Per the germline V gene, CDR1 is SGHDT and CDR2 is YYEEEE. V gave up 0 bases and J gave up 0 bases, with 10 bases separating them. This CDR3 spans 16 amino acids. The CDR3 DNA sequence: TGTGCCAGCAGCTTGGTTTCCACAAGCTCCTACAATGAGCAGTTCTTC. Residues: CASSLVSTSSYNEQFF.

The CDR3 coding sequence is TGCGCCAGCAGCCGGGACGAAGGGGAGCAGTTCTTC. This sequence encodes CASSRDEGEQFF. This chain connects TRBV5-1 to TRBJ2-1, with D tentatively TRBD1 or TRBD2 (5 bases each). There are 12 residues in the CDR3. The V end lost 4 bases, the J end lost 10 bases, and 12 bases lay between the germline ends. The germline V gene has CDR1 SGHRS and CDR2 YFSETQ.

The rearrangement links TRBV29-1 to TRBJ2-5, with TRBD1 as a possible D gene (6 bases). The CDR3 has 15 amino acids. The germline gives CDR1 SQVTM, CDR2 ANQGSEA. V dropped 7 bases and J dropped 6 bases, with 24 bases sitting between them. The CDR3 is CSAGPQPSGVKTQYF. The CDR3 DNA reads as TGCAGCGCTGGCCCACAGCCGTCAGGGGTGAAGACCCAGTACTTC.

This chain joins TRBV10-3 and TRBJ1-2; 8 bases are a match to TRBD1. The CDR3 totals 13 residues. J was trimmed by 5 bases and V by 6 bases; bases with no gene match: 5. CDR1 ENHRY and CDR2 SYGVKD come from the germline V gene. CDR3 in amino acids: CAIRGTGVYGYTF. Here the CDR3 DNA reads TGTGCCATCAGGGGGACAGGCGTATATGGCTACACCTTC.